One and the same sample provided the 4 T cell receptor beta chains below, sequenced in a study of blood T cell repertoires in COVID-19. Measured with immunoSEQ multiplex PCR; TCRdb has only the in-frame clones, and not every one. The table shows just under 95,000 clones, with 75% to 90% occurring only once. The sequenced sample was peripheral blood. All receptors come from a human donor in a cohort sampled during active COVID-19.

The chain carries TRBV18 and TRBJ2-7; 14 bases line up with TRBD2. This CDR3 comprises 16 residues. Germline values: CDR1 KGHSH, CDR2 LQKENI. Trimming at V came to 3 bases and at J to 6 bases, leaving 7 bases not matched to a gene. CDR3 sequence (DNA): TGTGCCAGCTCACCCAGACTAGCGGGAGGGACAGGCGAGCAGTACTTC. The encoded protein is CASSPRLAGGTGEQYF. The variable domain in full, completed from reference TRBV18 and TRBJ2-7, reads NAGVMQNPRHLVRRRGQEARLRCSPMKGHSHVYWYRQLPEEGLKFMVYLQKENIIDESGMPKERFSAEFPKEGPSILRIQQVVRGDSAAYFCASSPRLAGGTGEQYFGPGTRLTVT.

This chain uses TRBV2 with TRBJ2-7, with D possibly being TRBD2 (5 bases). V dropped 6 bases and J dropped 2 bases, with 11 bases sitting between them. In germline, CDR1 is SNHLY, CDR2 FYNNEI. The CDR3 sequence is 13 residues long. Here the CDR3 reads CASRPPGTYEQYF. DNA of the CDR3: TGTGCCAGCAGACCGCCGGGGACCTACGAGCAGTACTTC.

This clone was counted only a few times. The DNA of the CDR3 is TGTGCCAGCAGCTTAAGAGTTTCCGGAAACACCATATATTTT. Translated: CASSLRVSGNTIYF. The chain combines TRBV7-9 with TRBJ1-3; D call uncertain. CDR3 length equals 14 residues. CDR1 SEHNR and CDR2 FQNEAQ come from the germline V gene (reference sequence). Trimming took off 2 bases at V and 4 bases at J, with 9 bases between the two ends.

This clone has a handful of counts. The rearrangement uses TRBV5-5 and TRBJ1-2; 9 bases align to TRBD1. The CDR3 runs 14 residues. With 4 bases clipped from V and 4 bases from J, the junction kept 5 bases outside the gene matches. CDR1 and CDR2 from the germline V gene are SGHKS and YYEKEE (reference sequence). DNA for the CDR3: TGTGCCAGCAGCCGGGACAGGGACTCCTATGGCTACACCTTC. Translating it yields CASSRDRDSYGYTF.